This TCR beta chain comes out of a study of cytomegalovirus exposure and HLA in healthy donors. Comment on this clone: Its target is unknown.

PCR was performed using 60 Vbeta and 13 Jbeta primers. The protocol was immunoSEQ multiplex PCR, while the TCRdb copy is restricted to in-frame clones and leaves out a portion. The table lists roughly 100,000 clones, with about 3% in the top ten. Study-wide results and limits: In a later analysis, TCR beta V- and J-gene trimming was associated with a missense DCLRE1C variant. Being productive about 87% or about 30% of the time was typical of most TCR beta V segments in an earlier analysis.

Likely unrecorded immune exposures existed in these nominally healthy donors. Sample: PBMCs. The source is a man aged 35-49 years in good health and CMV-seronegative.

CDR3 in amino acids: CASSLTGTGGPSSYEQYF. In DNA, the CDR3 is TGTGCCAGCAGCCTCACCGGGACAGGGGGCCCTAGCTCCTACGAGCAGTACTTC. V is TRBV7-6 and J is TRBJ2-7; 12 nucleotides line up with TRBD1. This CDR3 contains 18 residues. J lost 0 bases, V lost 5 bases, and 11 bases had no gene match. The germline V gene encodes CDR1 SGHVS and CDR2 FNYEAQ.